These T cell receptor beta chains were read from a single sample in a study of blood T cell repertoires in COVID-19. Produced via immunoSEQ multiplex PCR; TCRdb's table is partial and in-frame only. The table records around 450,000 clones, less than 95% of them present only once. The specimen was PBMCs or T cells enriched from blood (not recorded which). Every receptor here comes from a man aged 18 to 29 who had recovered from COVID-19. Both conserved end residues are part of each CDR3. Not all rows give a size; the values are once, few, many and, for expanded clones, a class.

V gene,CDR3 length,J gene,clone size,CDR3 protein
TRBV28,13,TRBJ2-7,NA,CASRLGLAGGQYF
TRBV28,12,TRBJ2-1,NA,CASSGAYNEQFF
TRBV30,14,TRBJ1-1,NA,CAWSGGVLNTEAFF
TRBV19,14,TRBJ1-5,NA,CASSGTGGSQPQHF
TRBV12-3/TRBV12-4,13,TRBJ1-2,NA,CASSLRQGHGYTF
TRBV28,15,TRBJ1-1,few,CASTKPAGMNTEAFF
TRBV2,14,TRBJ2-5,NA,CASSERTSYPSQYF
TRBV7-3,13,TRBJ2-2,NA,CASSLTSSGELFF
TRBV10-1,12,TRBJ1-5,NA,CASSNRNQPQHF
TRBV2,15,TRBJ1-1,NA,CASKFERQGASEAFF
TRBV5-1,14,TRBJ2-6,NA,CASSTGFGANVLTF
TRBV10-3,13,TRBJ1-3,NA,CAIRKTEGNTIYF
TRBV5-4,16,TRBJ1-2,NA,CASSVPGAGTVDGYTF
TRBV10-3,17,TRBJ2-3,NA,CAISDYGTGGLTDTQYF
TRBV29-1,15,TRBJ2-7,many,CSVEGLAGGDYEQYF
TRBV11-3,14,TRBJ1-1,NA,CASSFRDTDTEAFF
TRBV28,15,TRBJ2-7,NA,CASSLRGRPSYEQYF
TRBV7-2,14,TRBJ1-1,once,CASSLVSVRVEAFF
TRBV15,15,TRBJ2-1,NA,CATSREGTVYNEQFF
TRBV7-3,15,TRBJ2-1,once,CASSLTSGPGDEQFF
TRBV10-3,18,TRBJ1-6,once,CAISEALETGSFNSPLHF
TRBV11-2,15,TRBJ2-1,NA,CASSLGLAEYNEQFF
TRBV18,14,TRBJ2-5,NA,CASSPRDGAETQYF
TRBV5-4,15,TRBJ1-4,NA,CASSRSTGQREKLFF
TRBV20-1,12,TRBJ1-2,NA,CSASDSVRGYTF
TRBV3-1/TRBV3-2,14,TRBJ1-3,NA,CASSQDPVRNTIYF
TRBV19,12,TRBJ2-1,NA,CASAQGATEQFF
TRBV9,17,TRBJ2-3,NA,CASSGQTSGRASDTQYF
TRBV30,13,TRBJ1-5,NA,CAYQGGGNQPQHF
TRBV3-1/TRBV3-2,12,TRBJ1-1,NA,CASSQVTGEAFF
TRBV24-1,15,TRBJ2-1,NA,CATSRRQGGYNEQFF
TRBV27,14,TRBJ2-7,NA,CASKLTSPAYEQYF
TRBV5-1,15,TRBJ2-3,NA,CASSLQAGGPDTQYF
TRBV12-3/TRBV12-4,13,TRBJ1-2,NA,CASSPGTAYGYTF
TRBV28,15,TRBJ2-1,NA,CASSLSASSYNEQFF
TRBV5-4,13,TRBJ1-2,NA,CASRLGGANGYTF